This record concerns one T cell receptor beta chain sequence. Its target is unknown. Germline lookup yields CDR1 ENHRY and CDR2 SYGVKD. This CDR3 has 13 amino acids. V trimming: 7 bases; J trimming: 6 bases; junction bases outside the gene matches: 5. The sample belongs to a study of cytomegalovirus exposure and HLA in healthy donors. Notes on the study in general: In the analysis, some V segments, TRBV6-2 and TRBV6-3 included, were excluded as indistinguishable. 150 to 200 TCR beta chains were listed as cytomegalovirus-associated.

Primers for the PCR totalled 60 Vbeta and 13 Jbeta. Sequencing was performed with immunoSEQ multiplex PCR; in TCRdb, only in-frame clones are kept and a portion is missing. The table shows some 120,000 clones, with around 9% occurring only once. The sequenced material came from PBMCs. The J gene is TRBJ2-2, the V gene TRBV10-3, with 7 bases matching TRBD1. This clonotype originated in a man in his forties in good health and CMV-seronegative. The CDR3: CAIKGQYAGELFF. The CDR3 coding sequence is TGTGCCATCAAGGGACAGTATGCCGGGGAGCTGTTTTTT.